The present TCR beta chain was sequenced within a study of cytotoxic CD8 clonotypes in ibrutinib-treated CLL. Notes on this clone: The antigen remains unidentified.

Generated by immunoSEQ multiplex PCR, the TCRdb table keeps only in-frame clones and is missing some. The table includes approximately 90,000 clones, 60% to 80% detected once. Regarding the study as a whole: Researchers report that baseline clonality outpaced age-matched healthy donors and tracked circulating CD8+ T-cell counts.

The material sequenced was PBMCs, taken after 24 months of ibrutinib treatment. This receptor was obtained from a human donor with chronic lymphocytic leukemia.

CDR3 residues: CASSLGTSSYNEQFF. The CDR3 DNA follows: TGCGCCAGCAGCTTGGGGACAAGCTCCTACAATGAGCAGTTCTTC. The chain employs TRBV4-1 and TRBJ2-1; possible D gene TRBD1, 6 bases. This CDR3 has 15 amino acids. Germline V lookup: CDR1 MGHRA, CDR2 YSYEKL. V lost 5 bases and J lost 0, with 11 bases in between.